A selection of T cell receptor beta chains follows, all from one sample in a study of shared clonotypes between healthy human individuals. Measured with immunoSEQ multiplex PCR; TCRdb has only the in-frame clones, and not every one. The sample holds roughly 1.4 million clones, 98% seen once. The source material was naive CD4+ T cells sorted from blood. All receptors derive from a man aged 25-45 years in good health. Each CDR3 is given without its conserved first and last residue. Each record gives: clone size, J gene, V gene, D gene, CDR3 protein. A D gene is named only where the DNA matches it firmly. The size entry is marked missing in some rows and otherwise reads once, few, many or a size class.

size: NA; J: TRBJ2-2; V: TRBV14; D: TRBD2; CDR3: ASSQTSGGGTGELF
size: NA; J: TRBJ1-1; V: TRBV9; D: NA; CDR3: ASSVGWQAGTEAF
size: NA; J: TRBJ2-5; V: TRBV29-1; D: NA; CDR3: SAGGGGGETQY
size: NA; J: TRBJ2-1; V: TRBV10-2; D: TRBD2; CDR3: ASSETSGRANAYNEQF
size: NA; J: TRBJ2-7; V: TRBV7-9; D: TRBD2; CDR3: ASSFLTSGKEQY
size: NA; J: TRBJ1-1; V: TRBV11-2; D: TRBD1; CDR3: ASSSQGGDSEAF
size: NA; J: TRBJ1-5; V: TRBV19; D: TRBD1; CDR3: ASSIPRGLQPQH
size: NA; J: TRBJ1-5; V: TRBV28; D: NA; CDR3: ASIDRINQPQH
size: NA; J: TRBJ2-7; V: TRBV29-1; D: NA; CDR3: SVELHSYEQY
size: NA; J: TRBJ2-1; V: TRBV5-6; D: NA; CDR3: ASTYGYASYNEQF
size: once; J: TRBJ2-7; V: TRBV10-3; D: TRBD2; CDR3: AITRLAGEYEQY
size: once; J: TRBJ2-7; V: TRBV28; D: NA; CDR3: ASSFVAGVEQY
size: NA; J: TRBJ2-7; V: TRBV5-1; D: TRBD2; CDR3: ASSLEGRAGGYEQY
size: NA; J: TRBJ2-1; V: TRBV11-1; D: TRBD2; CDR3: ASRGLALNEQF
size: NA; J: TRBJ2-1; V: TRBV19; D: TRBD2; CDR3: ASSISGSSVNEQF
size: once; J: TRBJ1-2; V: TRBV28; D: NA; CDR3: ASSDRLGYT
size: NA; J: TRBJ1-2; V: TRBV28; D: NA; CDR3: ASSRDTFYGYT
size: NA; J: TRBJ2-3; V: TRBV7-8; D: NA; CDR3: ASSLGLTSTDTQY
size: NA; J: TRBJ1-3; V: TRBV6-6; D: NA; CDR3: ASSSSSSGNTIY
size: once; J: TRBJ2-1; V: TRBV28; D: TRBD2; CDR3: ASSLGLAGGSEQF
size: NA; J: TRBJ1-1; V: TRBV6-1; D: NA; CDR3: ASNPFGKNTEAF
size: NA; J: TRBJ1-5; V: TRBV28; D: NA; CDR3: ASGTGTLHQPQH
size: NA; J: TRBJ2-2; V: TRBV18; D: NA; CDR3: ASSPFVGGGGVTGELF
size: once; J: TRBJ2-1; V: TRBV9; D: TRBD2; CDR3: ASSLPGLATTEQF
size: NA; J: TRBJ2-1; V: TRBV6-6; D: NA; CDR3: ASSSLLEGDNEQF
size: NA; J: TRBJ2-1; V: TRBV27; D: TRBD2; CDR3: ASRWGAGPYNEQF
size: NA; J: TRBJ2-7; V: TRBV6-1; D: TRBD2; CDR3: ASSGLAGGSYEQY
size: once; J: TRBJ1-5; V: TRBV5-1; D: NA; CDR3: ASSLGSEDQPQH
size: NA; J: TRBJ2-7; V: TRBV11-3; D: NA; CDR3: ASSPEQQFTYEQY
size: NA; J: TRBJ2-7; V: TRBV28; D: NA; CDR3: ASSNTGTTEQY
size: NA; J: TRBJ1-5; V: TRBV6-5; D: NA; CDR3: ASSYVQGNQPQH
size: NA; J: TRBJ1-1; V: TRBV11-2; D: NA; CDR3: ASSLAVVGVAF
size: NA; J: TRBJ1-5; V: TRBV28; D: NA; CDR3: ASSRAGTSQPQH
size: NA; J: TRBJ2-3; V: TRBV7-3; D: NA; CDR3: ASSLNYRGRIGDTQY
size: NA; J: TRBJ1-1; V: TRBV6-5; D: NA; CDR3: ASSYSSSRNTEAF
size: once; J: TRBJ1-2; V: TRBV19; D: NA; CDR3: ASRTVTKANYGYT
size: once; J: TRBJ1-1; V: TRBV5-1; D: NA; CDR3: ASSLGGSNSEAF
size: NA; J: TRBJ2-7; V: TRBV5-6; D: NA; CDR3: ASSSAFYEQY
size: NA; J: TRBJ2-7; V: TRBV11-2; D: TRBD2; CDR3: ASSSGTTGLAGTYEQY
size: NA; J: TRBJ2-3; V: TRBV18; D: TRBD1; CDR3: ASSSTGGITDTQY
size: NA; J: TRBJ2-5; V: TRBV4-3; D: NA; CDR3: ASSLQGRETQY
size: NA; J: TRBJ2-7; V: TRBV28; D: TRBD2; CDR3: ASSFPSGSRYEQY
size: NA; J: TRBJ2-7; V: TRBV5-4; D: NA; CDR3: ASSLSAGLSYEQY
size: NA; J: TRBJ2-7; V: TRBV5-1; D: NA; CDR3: ASRGSLTYEQY
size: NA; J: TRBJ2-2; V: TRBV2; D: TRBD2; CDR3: ASSEDSGKGELF
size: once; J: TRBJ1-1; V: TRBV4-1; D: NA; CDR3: ASSQPQRSVAF
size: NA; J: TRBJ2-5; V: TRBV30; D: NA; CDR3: SWGRETQY
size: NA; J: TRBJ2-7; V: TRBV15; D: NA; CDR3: ATSRANLWAQDLVEQY
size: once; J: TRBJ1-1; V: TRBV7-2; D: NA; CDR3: ASSRPLVNTEAF
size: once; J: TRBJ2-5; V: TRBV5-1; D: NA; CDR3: ASSAGQPQETQY
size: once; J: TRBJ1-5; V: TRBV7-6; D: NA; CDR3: ASSLQADSNQPQH
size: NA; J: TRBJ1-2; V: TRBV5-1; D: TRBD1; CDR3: ASSLSPGQGSSNYGYT
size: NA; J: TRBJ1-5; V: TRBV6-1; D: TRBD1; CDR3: ASSSRDRGNQPQH